The present T cell receptor beta chain was sequenced within a study of neurological immune-mediated disorders. TCRdb independently ran MiXCR on the 5' RACE reads; one entry per CDR3 protein. The table has 84,000 or so distinct CDR3 sequences, 4.3% seen once; the top ten hold 5% to 6%. Specified time point: longitudinal time-point 3. The CDR3 runs to 13 residues. This clonotype has ten or more counts. The sample taken for sequencing was PBMCs. The chain joins TRBV21-1 to TRBJ1-1. TRBV21-1 is annotated as a pseudogene. This clonotype was obtained from a woman in her sixties or seventies with multiple sclerosis. CDR3 DNA sequence: TGTGCCAGCAGAGTGAGGGCGAACACTGAAGCTTTCTTT. Translated, it gives CASRVRANTEAFF.